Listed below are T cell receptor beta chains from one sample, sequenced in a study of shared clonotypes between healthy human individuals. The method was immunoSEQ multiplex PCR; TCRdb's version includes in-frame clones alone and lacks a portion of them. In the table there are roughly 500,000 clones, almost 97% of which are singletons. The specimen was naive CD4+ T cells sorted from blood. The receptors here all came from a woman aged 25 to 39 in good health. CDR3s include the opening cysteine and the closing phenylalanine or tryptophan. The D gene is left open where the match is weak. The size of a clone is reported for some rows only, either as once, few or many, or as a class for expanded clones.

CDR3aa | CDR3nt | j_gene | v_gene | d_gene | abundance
CAITASSTQETQYF | TGTGCCATCACCGCTAGCAGCACCCAAGAGACCCAGTACTTC | TRBJ2-5 | TRBV10-3 | . | .
CASSLVGSGRRDREQYF | TGTGCCAGCAGCTTAGTAGGGAGCGGGAGGAGAGATAGGGAGCAGTACTTC | TRBJ2-7 | TRBV7-2 | TRBD2 | .
CASVGTGSHQPQHF | TGTGCCAGCGTGGGGACAGGGTCGCATCAGCCCCAGCATTTT | TRBJ1-5 | TRBV28 | TRBD1 | .
CASSPADRVSYEQYF | TGTGCCAGCTCACCAGCGGACAGGGTATCCTACGAGCAGTACTTC | TRBJ2-7 | TRBV18 | TRBD1 | .
CASSELGDRGYNEQFF | TGTGCCAGCAGTGAACTGGGGGACAGGGGGTACAATGAGCAGTTCTTC | TRBJ2-1 | TRBV25-1 | TRBD1 | .
CASRLYSGNTIYF | TGTGCCAGCAGATTATACTCTGGAAACACCATATATTTT | TRBJ1-3 | TRBV6-1 | . | .
CASSSIREGGETQYF | TGTGCCAGCTCATCGATACGGGAAGGGGGGGAGACCCAGTACTTC | TRBJ2-5 | TRBV18 | . | .
CASSIRRFSNQPQHF | TGTGCCAGCAGCATTCGGCGCTTTAGCAATCAGCCCCAGCATTTT | TRBJ1-5 | TRBV28 | . | .
CASSPQGNTEAFF | TGTGCCAGCAGCCCACAGGGGAACACTGAAGCTTTCTTT | TRBJ1-1 | TRBV7-9 | . | .
CASSPIAWGHANTEAFF | TGTGCCAGCAGTCCCATAGCATGGGGACACGCTAACACTGAAGCTTTCTTT | TRBJ1-1 | TRBV27 | . | few
CASSLLQGREEAFF | TGTGCCAGCAGCTTGTTACAGGGCAGGGAGGAAGCTTTCTTT | TRBJ1-1 | TRBV5-4 | . | .
CASSSSGLAGIYEQYF | TGTGCCAGCAGCTCTTCAGGGCTAGCGGGGATCTACGAGCAGTACTTC | TRBJ2-7 | TRBV9 | TRBD2 | .
CASSRDDRGLYEQYF | TGTGCCAGCAGCCGGGATGACAGGGGGTTATACGAGCAGTACTTC | TRBJ2-7 | TRBV9 | TRBD1 | once
CASSDRDKSYEQYF | TGTGCCAGCAGTGACCGGGACAAGAGCTACGAGCAGTACTTC | TRBJ2-7 | TRBV6-1 | . | .
CASSPREQPQHF | TGTGCCAGCAGCCCGAGGGAACAGCCCCAGCATTTT | TRBJ1-5 | TRBV7-9 | . | .
CASSPTSANYEQYF | TGTGCCAGCAGCCCGACTAGCGCCAACTACGAGCAGTACTTC | TRBJ2-7 | TRBV5-4 | TRBD2 | .
CASIENGANYGYTF | TGTGCCAGCATCGAAAATGGGGCTAACTATGGCTACACCTTC | TRBJ1-2 | TRBV28 | . | .
CASSGQGAGVPGEQYF | TGTGCCAGCAGTGGACAGGGGGCGGGAGTGCCCGGCGAGCAGTACTTC | TRBJ2-7 | TRBV6-1 | TRBD1 | .
CASKDQETEAFF | TGTGCCAGCAAAGACCAGGAAACTGAAGCTTTCTTT | TRBJ1-1 | TRBV6-5 | . | .
CASSLAGVERYGYTF | TGTGCCAGCAGTTTAGCAGGGGTTGAGAGGTATGGCTACACCTTC | TRBJ1-2 | TRBV27 | . | .
CASSTNRGSLFF | TGTGCCAGTAGTACAAACAGGGGTAGTCTGTTCTTC | TRBJ2-1 | TRBV19 | TRBD1 | .
CASSWARRTGYYEQYF | TGTGCCAGCAGTTGGGCCCGTCGGACGGGATACTACGAGCAGTACTTC | TRBJ2-7 | TRBV28 | . | .
CASSQNRGGHLADTQYF | TGTGCCAGCTCACAAAACAGGGGAGGACATTTGGCAGATACGCAGTATTTT | TRBJ2-3 | TRBV18 | . | .
CASSSPSGSSHEQFF | TGTGCCAGCAGTTCCCCTAGCGGGAGCTCCCATGAGCAGTTCTTC | TRBJ2-1 | TRBV28 | TRBD2 | once
CASSKPQGRPYGYTF | TGTGCCAGCAGTAAACCTCAGGGACGGCCCTATGGCTACACCTTC | TRBJ1-2 | TRBV6-5 | . | .
CASSLGRFMNTEAFF | TGTGCCAGCAGCTTAGGTCGGTTCATGAACACTGAAGCTTTCTTT | TRBJ1-1 | TRBV7-3 | . | .
CASSFLPPGNTGELFF | TGTGCCAGCAGCTTCCTACCCCCGGGCAACACCGGGGAGCTGTTTTTT | TRBJ2-2 | TRBV11-2 | . | .
CASSLYPGANTGELFF | TGCGCCAGCAGCTTGTATCCGGGGGCGAACACCGGGGAGCTGTTTTTT | TRBJ2-2 | TRBV5-1 | . | .
CASSRTYEQYF | TGTGCCAGCAGCAGAACTTACGAGCAGTACTTC | TRBJ2-7 | TRBV7-9 | . | .
CATSKGTVPPQQFF | TGTGCCACCAGCAAAGGGACCGTCCCCCCACAGCAGTTCTTC | TRBJ2-1 | TRBV15 | . | .
CASSRYRDASYNEQFF | TGTGCCAGTAGTCGATACAGGGACGCCTCCTACAATGAGCAGTTCTTC | TRBJ2-1 | TRBV19 | . | .
CASSLAGGGANEQFF | TGTGCCAGCAGCTTAGCGGGAGGGGGGGCCAATGAGCAGTTCTTC | TRBJ2-1 | TRBV7-9 | . | .
CASSLSWGGGNQPQHF | TGTGCCAGCAGCTTATCGTGGGGGGGAGGCAATCAGCCCCAGCATTTT | TRBJ1-5 | TRBV7-2 | . | .
CASSKDGGNQPQHF | TGTGCCAGCAGTAAGGACGGCGGTAATCAGCCCCAGCATTTT | TRBJ1-5 | TRBV6-6 | . | .
CASSYEGSRKLFF | TGTGCCAGCAGTTACGAGGGGTCGAGGAAACTGTTTTTT | TRBJ1-4 | TRBV6-5 | . | .
CASSQGRTGLNTEAFF | TGCGCCAGCAGCCAAGGGAGGACTGGGCTTAACACTGAAGCTTTCTTT | TRBJ1-1 | TRBV5-1 | . | .
CASSTQVIGELFF | TGTGCCAGTAGTACACAGGTTATTGGGGAGCTGTTTTTT | TRBJ2-2 | TRBV19 | . | .
CASSPLDRGHQPQHF | TGTGCCAGCAGTCCCCTCGACAGGGGTCATCAGCCCCAGCATTTT | TRBJ1-5 | TRBV28 | TRBD1 | .
CASSLTWGQEDTGELFF | TGTGCCAGCAGCTTGACGTGGGGACAGGAGGACACCGGGGAGCTGTTTTTT | TRBJ2-2 | TRBV5-8 | TRBD1 | .
CASSKDGQYNEQFF | TGCGCCAGCAGTAAGGATGGCCAGTACAATGAGCAGTTCTTC | TRBJ2-1 | TRBV10-2 | . | .